This T cell receptor (beta chain) was sequenced during a study of blood T cell repertoires in COVID-19. About the research overall: Whether acute or convalescent, the COVID-19 samples came from the United States, Italy and Spain. PBMCs, B-cell-depleted T cells, or T cells provided the cDNA or gDNA that made up the material.

This clone has ten or more counts. Germline CDR1 is SGHRS and CDR2 is YFSETQ. V was pared by 0 bases and J by 6 bases, with 9 bases between. CDR3 length equals 14 residues. In the authors' methods: Cell counts per sample came from amplifying reference gene primers. The assay was immunoSEQ multiplex PCR, and TCRdb's table has in-frame clones only and misses some. That table supplies the V and J calls and clone size; D and trimming were determined from the DNA. The table shows 130,000 to 150,000 clones, with approximately 80% occurring only once. This TCR derives from a woman at least 80 years old in a cohort sampled during active or convalescent COVID-19. The V call is TRBV5-1, the J call TRBJ1-4; D gene ambiguous. Sequenced: peripheral blood. The CDR3 nucleotides read TGCGCCAGCAGCTTGGGACGACGGGATGAAAAACTGTTTTTT. It is translated as CASSLGRRDEKLFF.